This TCR beta chain was found in a study of blood T cell repertoires in COVID-19. At the level of the study: Material from acute and convalescent COVID-19 was sourced from the United States, Italy and Spain. Sources were T cells, B-cell-depleted T cells, or PBMCs; the material itself was cDNA or gDNA.

Here immunoSEQ multiplex PCR was the method, and the copy in TCRdb shows in-frame clones only, minus some. In the table there are about 220,000 clones, roughly four fifths of which are singletons. CDR1 is LGHNA, CDR2 YSLEER, per germline. Trimming took 4 bases from V and 7 from J, leaving 13 bases between them. This CDR3 has 13 amino acids. The receptor's source is a woman between 40 and 55 years old with acute COVID-19. The sample consisted of PBMCs or T cells enriched from blood (not recorded which). The chain has TRBV4-3 and TRBJ1-1, with a possible D match to TRBD1 (6 bases). The DNA for the CDR3 is TGCGCCAGCAGCCCTTACAGGGATTATGAAGCTTTCTTT. Translated, it gives CASSPYRDYEAFF.